The clone carrying this TCR beta chain was seen a handful of times. These data come from a study of T cell repertoires in cytomegalovirus infection. This CDR3 spans 16 amino acids. Germline CDR1 SGDLS, CDR2 YYNGEE. V was clipped by 0 bases and J by 12 bases, with 22 bases between them. From the reads, TCRdb called clonotypes with MiXCR, one entry per CDR3 protein. This repertoire shows 310,000 or so distinct CDR3 sequences, around 9.1% found once; its top ten account for less than 3%. This chain connects TRBV9 to TRBJ2-1; no definite D call. The clonotype comes from a human donor in good health (CMV status not recorded). Some clones in this sample may be carry-over from other donors' samples. Material: PBMCs. CDR3 region: CASSVDPQLKTRGQFF. CDR3 DNA: TGTGCCAGCAGCGTAGACCCCCAGCTGAAAACCCGTGGGCAGTTCTTC.